In its sample, the clone carrying this T cell receptor beta chain was seen a few times. The antigen is undetermined. CDR3 length equals 14 residues. Trimming took 4 bases from V and 6 from J, leaving 15 bases between them. These data come from a study of T cell repertoires in cytomegalovirus infection. Study at large: Indications of both CMV infection and matching HLA type were provided by public TCR beta signatures. Findings and limits, study-wide: There were HLA-C-restricted CMV-specific TCR beta clonotypes dominating the ex vivo response.

MiXCR was run by TCRdb on the reads, yielding one entry per CDR3 protein. The sample shows roughly 720,000 distinct CDR3 sequences, about 40% of them seen only once. Sequencing used PBMCs. The chain is built from TRBV12-3 or TRBV12-4 and TRBJ1-1, with unresolved D. The source of this sequence is a human donor in good health (CMV status not recorded). Some clones in this sample may be carry-over from other donors' samples. CDR3 coding DNA: TGTGCCAGCAGTTCTGGGCCTAGGGCCCCTGAAGCTTTCTTT. Protein sequence: CASSSGPRAPEAFF.